Presented here are 14 T cell receptor beta chains from one specimen sequenced in a study of T cell responses to AZD1222 COVID-19 vaccine. Clones were sequenced by immunoSEQ multiplex PCR, and TCRdb holds only the in-frame ones, with some missing. The data hold 110,000 or so clones, with approximately 90% observed a single time. Specimen: peripheral blood, collected 28 days after the second AZD1222 dose. The receptor set was obtained from an adult who received the AZD1222 COVID-19 vaccine.

This chain connects TRBV7-2 to TRBJ2-7, with D perhaps TRBD2 (5 bases). Deletions cut 2 bases from V and 5 bases from J, with 16 bases between. CDR1 SGHTA and CDR2 FQGNSA come from the germline V gene. The CDR3 spans 15 residues. The CDR3 nucleotides are TGTGCCAGCAGCTTACGAGGCTTAGCGATGCACGAGCAGTACTTC. This sequence encodes CASSLRGLAMHEQYF.

The chain recombines TRBV6-5 with TRBJ2-7, with D tentatively TRBD1 (6 bases). CDR3 length: 14 residues. Germline lookup yields CDR1 MNHEY and CDR2 SVGAGI. V was cut by 6 bases and J by 3 bases, with 15 bases left in between. The CDR3 bases are TGTGCCAGCAGCCAGACAGGAGCCTACTACGAGCAGTACTTC. Translating it yields CASSQTGAYYEQYF.

This clone is classed as medium-sized. The chain recombines TRBV19 with TRBJ1-1; D gene unclear. Trimming pared 6 bases from V and 11 bases from J, leaving 19 bases between. Per germline, CDR1 LNHDA and CDR2 SQIVND (reference sequence). The CDR3 extends over 13 amino acids. DNA of the CDR3: TGTGCCAGTAGCGACTCCTCACCGCGCCGGGCTTTCTTT. This gives the protein CASSDSSPRRAFF.

V is TRBV2 and J is TRBJ2-7; 8 bases match TRBD2. The V segment lost 4 bases and the J segment 7 bases; nucleotides outside the gene matches: 9. CDR3 size: 14 residues. Germline CDR1 is SNHLY and CDR2 is FYNNEI. Here the CDR3 reads CASSGYGGAVEQYF. In nucleotides, the CDR3 is TGTGCCAGCAGTGGGTACGGGGGGGCGGTTGAGCAGTACTTC.

The CDR3 DNA reads as TGTGCCAGCAGCTATGTGACAGGGACGAACACTGAAGCTTTCTTT. Protein product: CASSYVTGTNTEAFF. This rearrangement joins TRBV7-2 to TRBJ1-1, with 7 bases that match TRBD1. The CDR3 loop spans 15 amino acids. After removal of 4 bases from V and 1 base from J, the junction contained 6 bases not matched to a gene. Germline CDR1 is SGHTA and CDR2 is FQGNSA.

J is TRBJ2-7 and V is TRBV11-3; no firm D call. The V end lost 4 bases, the J end lost 2 bases, and 9 bases lay between the germline ends. CDR3 length: 13 residues. The germline V gene has CDR1 SGHNT and CDR2 YENEEA. DNA for the CDR3: TGTGCCAGCAGCTCGACGGATACCTACGAGCAGTACTTC. This encodes CASSSTDTYEQYF.

This chain connects TRBV29-1 to TRBJ2-2, with D uncertain. The germline CDR1 and CDR2 sequences are SQVTM and ANQGSEA. The V end lost 5 bases, the J end lost 1 base, and 17 bases lay between the germline ends. This CDR3 spans 16 amino acids. The CDR3 here is CSVLIAEYGNTGELFF. The CDR3 nucleotides are TGCAGCGTTTTAATAGCAGAGTACGGGAACACCGGGGAGCTGTTTTTT.

This clone was counted only a few times. CDR3 amino acids: CASSFLAGVNNEQFF. The CDR3 DNA follows: TGTGCCAGCAGCTTTCTAGCGGGGGTGAACAATGAGCAGTTCTTC. The chain employs TRBV7-8 and TRBJ2-1, with 10 bases aligning to TRBD2. The CDR3 is 15 residues long. V gave up 3 bases and J gave up 5 bases; unmatched junction bases: 4. Germline V gene data show CDR1 as SGHVS and CDR2 as FQNEAQ.

V and J are TRBV5-1 and TRBJ2-1; 9 nucleotides match TRBD1. CDR3 length: 14 residues. Unmatched junction bases numbered 7, after V lost 5 bases and J lost 7 bases. The germline gives CDR1 SGHRS, CDR2 YFSETQ. CDR3 amino acids: CASRFGTGLNEQFF. CDR3 bases: TGCGCCAGCAGATTCGGGACAGGGTTAAATGAGCAGTTCTTC. Variable domain in full (rest from reference TRBV5-1 and TRBJ2-1): KAGVTQTPRYLIKTRGQQVTLSCSPISGHRSVSWYQQTPGQGLQFLFEYFSETQRNKGNFPGRFSGRQFSNSRSEMNVSTLELGDSALYLCASRFGTGLNEQFFGPGTRLTVL.

V is TRBV9 and J is TRBJ1-3; D is undetermined. The CDR3 has 15 amino acids. CDR1 SGDLS and CDR2 YYNGEE come from the germline V gene. Trimming took 7 bases from V and 0 from J, leaving 14 bases between them. The DNA for the CDR3 is TGTGCCAGCGCCAGTACGATGAACTCTGGAAACACCATATATTTT. Amino acids: CASASTMNSGNTIYF.

The chain joins TRBV6-2 or TRBV6-3 to TRBJ2-1; no definite D call. Germline V gene lookup returns CDR1 MNHEY and CDR2 SVGEGT. This CDR3 has 13 amino acids. V lost 6 bases and J lost 7, with 13 bases in between. The CDR3 loop reads CASSPQGRNEQFF. The DNA of the CDR3 is TGTGCCAGCAGCCCTCAAGGACGGAATGAGCAGTTCTTC.

The J gene is TRBJ1-2, the V gene TRBV5-6; 7 positions agree with TRBD1. This CDR3 has 16 amino acids. Germline V lookup: CDR1 SGHDT, CDR2 YYEEEE. Trimming removed 0 bases from V and 4 bases from J; junction bases left unmatched: 9. In nucleotides, the CDR3 is TGTGCCAGCAGCTTGGCCCGACGGGACAGCTTCTATGGCTACACCTTC. Translation: CASSLARRDSFYGYTF.

The V and J genes are TRBV27 and TRBJ1-2, with D perhaps matching TRBD1 (5 bases). Germline V gives CDR1 MNHEY, CDR2 SMNVEV (reference sequence). V lost 5 bases to trimming and J lost 8 bases, with 15 bases between them. This CDR3 is 13 amino acids long. CDR3: CASSPTGREGYTF. DNA of the CDR3: TGTGCCAGCAGTCCAACGGGGCGCGAGGGCTACACCTTC.

The J gene is TRBJ1-2, the V gene TRBV3-1 (or the pseudogene TRBV3-2), with D unclear. The germline V and J ends were trimmed by 1 base and 3 bases, with 15 bases remaining between them. The CDR3 totals 16 residues. Germline V gives CDR1 LGHDT, CDR2 YNNKEL (reference sequence). CDR3 amino acids: CASSQAQRPSYYGYTF. Here the CDR3 DNA reads TGTGCCAGCAGCCAAGCCCAGCGCCCGTCCTACTATGGCTACACCTTC.